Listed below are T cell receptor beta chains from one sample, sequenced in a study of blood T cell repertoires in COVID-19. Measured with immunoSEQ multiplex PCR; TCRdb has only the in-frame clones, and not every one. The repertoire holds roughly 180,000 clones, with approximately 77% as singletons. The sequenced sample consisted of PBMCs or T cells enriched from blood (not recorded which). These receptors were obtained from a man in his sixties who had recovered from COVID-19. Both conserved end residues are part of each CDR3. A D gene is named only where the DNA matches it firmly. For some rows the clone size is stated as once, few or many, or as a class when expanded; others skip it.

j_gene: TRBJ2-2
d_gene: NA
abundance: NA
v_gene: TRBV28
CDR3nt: TGTGCCAGTGACAGGAACACCGGGGAGCTGTTTTTT
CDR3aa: CASDRNTGELFF

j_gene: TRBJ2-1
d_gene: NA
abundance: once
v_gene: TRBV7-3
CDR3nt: TGTGCCAGCAACCGATCGACCCCGGACAGTCCCGAGGTCCCCTACAATGAGCAGTTCTTC
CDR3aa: CASNRSTPDSPEVPYNEQFF

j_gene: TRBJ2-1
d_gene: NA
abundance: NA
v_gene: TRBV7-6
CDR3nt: TGTGCCAGCAGCTTCGGAAGCGCCAATGAGCAGTTCTTC
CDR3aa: CASSFGSANEQFF

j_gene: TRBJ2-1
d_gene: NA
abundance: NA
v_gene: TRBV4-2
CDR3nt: TGTGCCAGCAGCCAAGCGCCAGCGAGCGTATGGAGTGAGCAGTTCTTC
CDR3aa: CASSQAPASVWSEQFF

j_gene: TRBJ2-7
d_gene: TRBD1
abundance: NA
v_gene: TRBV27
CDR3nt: TGTGCCAGCAGGCAACCCCCGACAGGGGCCTCCTACGAGCAGTACTTC
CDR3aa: CASRQPPTGASYEQYF

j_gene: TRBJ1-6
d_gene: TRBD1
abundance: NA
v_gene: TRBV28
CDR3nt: TGTGCCAGCAACAGTTTCGGACAGGGCGTTACTTCACCCCTCCACTTT
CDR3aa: CASNSFGQGVTSPLHF

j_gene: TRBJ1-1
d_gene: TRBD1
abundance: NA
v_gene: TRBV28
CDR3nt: TGTGCCAGCAGTCCCTCACAGGGGGATGGCACTGAAGCTTTCTTT
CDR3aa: CASSPSQGDGTEAFF

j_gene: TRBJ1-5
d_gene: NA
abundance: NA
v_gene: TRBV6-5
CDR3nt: TGTGCCAGCAGTTCCCACAGCGGGGGCGCGAATCAGCCCCAGCATTTT
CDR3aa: CASSSHSGGANQPQHF

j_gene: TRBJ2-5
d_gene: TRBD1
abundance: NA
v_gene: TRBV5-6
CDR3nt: TGTGCCAGCAGCTGGACGACAGGGGGAGAGACCCAGTACTTC
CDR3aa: CASSWTTGGETQYF

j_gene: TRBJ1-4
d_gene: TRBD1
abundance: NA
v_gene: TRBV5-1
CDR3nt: TGCGCCAGCAGCACAAACAGGGGGCGCGGCTATGAAAAACTGTTTTTT
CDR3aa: CASSTNRGRGYEKLFF

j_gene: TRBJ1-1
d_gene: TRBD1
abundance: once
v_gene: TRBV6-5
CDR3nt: TGTGCCAGCAGTCCGGGACAGGAAGCTTTCTTT
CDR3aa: CASSPGQEAFF

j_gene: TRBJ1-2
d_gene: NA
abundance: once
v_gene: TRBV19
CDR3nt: TGTGCAGGGTCGGGGAACTATGGCTACACCTTC
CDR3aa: CAGSGNYGYTF

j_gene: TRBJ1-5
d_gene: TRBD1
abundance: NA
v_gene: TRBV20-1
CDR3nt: TGCAGTGCTGGTGACAGGGTGGCCCAGCATTTT
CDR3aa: CSAGDRVAQHF

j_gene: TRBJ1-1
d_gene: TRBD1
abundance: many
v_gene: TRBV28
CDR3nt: TGTGCCAGCAGGGAGTACCAGACAGGGGGCACTGAAGCTTTCTTT
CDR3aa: CASREYQTGGTEAFF

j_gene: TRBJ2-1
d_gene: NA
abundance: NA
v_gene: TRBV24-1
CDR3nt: TGTGCCACCAGTGATTTTTCGAATGAGCAGTTCTTC
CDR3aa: CATSDFSNEQFF

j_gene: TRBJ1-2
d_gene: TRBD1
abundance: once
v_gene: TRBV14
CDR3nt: TGTGCCAGCAGCCAAGACAGGGGGCATGGCTACACCTTC
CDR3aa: CASSQDRGHGYTF

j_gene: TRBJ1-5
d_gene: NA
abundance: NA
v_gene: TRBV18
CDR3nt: TGTGCCAGCTCACCCAACGAGAACACAGGGAATCAGCCCCAGCATTTT
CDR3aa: CASSPNENTGNQPQHF

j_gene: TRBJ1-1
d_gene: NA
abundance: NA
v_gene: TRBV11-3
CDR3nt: TGTGCCAGCAGCTTAGGACGGGGGAACACTGAAGCTTTCTTT
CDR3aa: CASSLGRGNTEAFF

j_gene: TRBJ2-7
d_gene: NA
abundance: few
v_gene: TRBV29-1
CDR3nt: TGCAGCGTTGAAGATGGCGACAGGCCGACCTACGAGCAGTACTTC
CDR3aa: CSVEDGDRPTYEQYF

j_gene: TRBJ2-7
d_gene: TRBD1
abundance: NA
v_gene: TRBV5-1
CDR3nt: TGCGCCAGCAGGGGACAGGGGGGGTCCTACGAGCAGTACTTC
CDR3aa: CASRGQGGSYEQYF

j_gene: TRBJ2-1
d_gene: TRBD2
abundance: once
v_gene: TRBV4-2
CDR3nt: TGTGCCAGCAGCCAAGTGGGGGAAGCGGCTAGCGGGCTACAAAATGAGCAGTTCTTC
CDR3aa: CASSQVGEAASGLQNEQFF

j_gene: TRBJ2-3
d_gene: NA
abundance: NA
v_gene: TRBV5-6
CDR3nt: TGTGCCAGCAGCTTGACCCAGGCGACAGATACGCAGTATTTT
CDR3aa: CASSLTQATDTQYF

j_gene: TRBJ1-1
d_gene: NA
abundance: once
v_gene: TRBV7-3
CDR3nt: TGTGCCAGCAGCCTCACAGCTCTACCGAACACTGAAGCTTTCTTT
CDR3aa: CASSLTALPNTEAFF

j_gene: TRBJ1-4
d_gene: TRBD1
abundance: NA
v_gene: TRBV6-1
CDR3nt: TGTGCCAGCAGTGATCAGCCGACAGGGACCGGATTCGGCGAAAAACTGTTTTTT
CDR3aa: CASSDQPTGTGFGEKLFF

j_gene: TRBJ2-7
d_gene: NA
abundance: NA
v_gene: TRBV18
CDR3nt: TGTGCCAGCTCACCAAACAGGGTGAGGAAGAACGAGCAGTACTTC
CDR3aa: CASSPNRVRKNEQYF

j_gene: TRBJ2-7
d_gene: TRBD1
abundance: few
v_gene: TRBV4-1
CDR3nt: TGCGCCAGCAGCCAAAACCGGGACAGTTCGTACGAGCAGTACTTC
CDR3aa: CASSQNRDSSYEQYF

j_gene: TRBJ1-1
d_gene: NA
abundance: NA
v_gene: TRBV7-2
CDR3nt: TGTGCCAGCAGCTTACCCCAGATGAACACTGAAGCTTTCTTT
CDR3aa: CASSLPQMNTEAFF

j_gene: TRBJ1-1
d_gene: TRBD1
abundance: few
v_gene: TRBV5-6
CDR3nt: TGTGCCAGCAGCTTGCGGTTTTCCGGCACAGGGGGCGCGTACACTGAAGCTTTCTTT
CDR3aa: CASSLRFSGTGGAYTEAFF

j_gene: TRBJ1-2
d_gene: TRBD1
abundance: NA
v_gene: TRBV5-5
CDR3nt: TGTGCCAGCAGCTTGGGGGACAGCCGTACTCAGGGCTACACCTTC
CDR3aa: CASSLGDSRTQGYTF